These 20 T cell receptor beta chains were sequenced from one sample in a study of CD8+CD57+ T cells in acquired aplastic anemia. The patients chosen for sequencing had shown expansion of CD8+CD57+ cells (detected by flow cytometry). Genomic DNA templated the TCR beta VDJ and CDR3 profiling. In TCRdb, the reads were re-called with MiXCR into one record per CDR3 protein. The sample lists around 200,000 distinct CDR3 sequences, around half seen once, with around 8.8% in the top ten. Sequences were obtained from sorted CD4+, CD8+, or CD8+CD57+ T cells (not recorded which) from PBMCs. These receptors were obtained from a human donor with aplastic anemia.

This rearrangement joins TRBV20-1 to TRBJ2-7, with 7 nucleotides matching TRBD1. The CDR3 runs 15 residues. Germline V lookup: CDR1 DFQATT, CDR2 SNEGSKA (reference sequence). V shed 3 bases, J shed 3 bases, and the junction held 11 bases outside the gene matches. CDR3 sequence (DNA): TGCAGTGCTAGCAATAACAGGGGATTGGACTACGAGCAGTACTTC. Its protein is CSASNNRGLDYEQYF.

This clonotype was detected many times. The genes are TRBV5-4 and TRBJ2-7, with D maybe TRBD1 (5 bases). CDR1 SGHNT and CDR2 YYREEE come from the germline V gene (reference sequence). The CDR3 loop spans 14 amino acids. The V end lost 1 base, the J end lost 0 bases, and 8 bases lay between the germline ends. The CDR3 loop reads CASSLRQNSYEQYF. The CDR3 nucleotides are TGTGCCAGCAGCTTGAGACAGAACTCCTACGAGCAGTACTTC.

Of note for this clonotype: Given the absence of the conserved phenylalanine or tryptophan at the CDR3 end, a read error is likely. The genes are TRBV18 and TRBJ2-7, with TRBD1 as a possible D gene (6 bases). The germline gives CDR1 KGHSH, CDR2 LQKENI. CDR3 size: 14 residues. Trimming removed 5 bases at V and 2 bases at J, with 13 bases between. The CDR3 sequence: CASSLAGQPYEQYL. CDR3 in DNA: TGTGCCAGCTCATTAGCAGGACAGCCCTACGAGCAGTACCTC.

This clonotype was counted many times. The chain joins TRBV7-3 to TRBJ2-1; weak D call: TRBD1 (5 bases). Germline V gene lookup returns CDR1 SGHTA and CDR2 FQGTGA. The CDR3 length is 13 residues. V lost 5 bases and J lost 4, with 9 bases in between. The CDR3: CASSKGDYNEQFF. CDR3 DNA sequence: TGTGCCAGCAGCAAAGGGGATTACAATGAGCAGTTCTTC.

This clonotype was recorded at least ten times. This chain connects TRBV20-1 to TRBJ2-5; no clear D gene. This CDR3 spans 14 amino acids. V was trimmed by 3 bases and J by 7 bases, leaving 18 bases between them. Germline values: CDR1 DFQATT, CDR2 SNEGSKA (reference sequence). For the CDR3, the DNA is TGCAGTGCTAGCCGGACCGTCATGCAGGTGACCCAGTACTTC. Translated, it gives CSASRTVMQVTQYF.

The chain carries TRBV14 and TRBJ2-1; maybe TRBD2 (5 bases). The CDR3 length is 16 residues. Germline assignment: CDR1 SGHDN and CDR2 FVKESK. V lost 5 bases to trimming and J lost 0 bases, with 14 bases between them. The CDR3 loop reads CASSSFQRTSYNEQFF. CDR3 coding DNA: TGTGCCAGCAGCTCGTTCCAGCGGACCTCCTACAATGAGCAGTTCTTC.

This clonotype was detected only a few times. The chain recombines TRBV15 with TRBJ1-6; D remains unclear. This CDR3 region has 14 residues. V lost 0 bases to trimming and J lost 8 bases, with 8 bases between them. Germline-derived CDR1 and CDR2 are LNHNV and YYDKDF (reference sequence). The CDR3 loop reads CATSRDMRDSPLHF. CDR3 in DNA: TGTGCCACCAGCAGAGATATGAGGGATTCACCCCTCCACTTT.

At least ten counts were recorded for this clonotype. V and J are TRBV25-1 and TRBJ1-2; weak D call: TRBD1 (6 bases). V gave up 6 bases and J gave up 8 bases, with 16 bases separating them. CDR1 and CDR2 from the germline V gene are MGHDK and SYGVNS. The CDR3 covers 13 residues. CDR3 nucleotides: TGTGCCAGCAGACGGGACACTTATATGGGCTACACCTTC. Its protein is CASRRDTYMGYTF.

The chain links TRBV20-1 to TRBJ2-1; no clear D. Germline lookup yields CDR1 DFQATT and CDR2 SNEGSKA (reference sequence). CDR3 size: 10 residues. V was trimmed by 4 bases and J by 10 bases, leaving 8 bases between them. The CDR3 reads CSANWREQFF. The CDR3 DNA sequence: TGCAGTGCTAATTGGCGGGAGCAGTTCTTC.

The V call is TRBV5-1, the J call TRBJ2-7; 8 nucleotides match TRBD1. Trimming at V came to 5 bases and at J to 6 bases, leaving 7 bases not matched to a gene. This CDR3 has 13 amino acids. The germline CDR1 and CDR2 sequences are SGHRS and YFSETQ. The CDR3 sequence: CASRFSTGAEQYF. CDR3 bases: TGCGCCAGCAGATTCTCGACAGGGGCCGAGCAGTACTTC.

This clonotype was seen many times. The V call is TRBV2, the J call TRBJ2-7; D is undetermined. This CDR3 has 12 amino acids. Germline CDR1 SNHLY, CDR2 FYNNEI. Trimming shortened V by 7 bases and J by 1 base, and 8 bases separated the two germline ends. CDR3 nucleotide sequence: TGTGCCAGCAACCGGTTTTCCTACGAGCAGTACTTC. This translates into CASNRFSYEQYF.

The chain has TRBV9 and TRBJ1-1, with 9 bases identical to TRBD1. With 4 bases clipped from V and 7 bases from J, the junction kept 8 bases outside the gene matches. Germline CDR1 is SGDLS and CDR2 is YYNGEE. The CDR3 is 14 amino acids. In DNA, the CDR3 is TGTGCCAGCAGCCTCGCCCCGGACAGGGGTGAAGCTTTCTTT. Translating it yields CASSLAPDRGEAFF.

This clonotype has more than one count but fewer than ten. CDR3 protein: CASSLQGGRDQETQYF. CDR3 DNA sequence: TGTGCCAGCAGCCTCCAAGGGGGCCGTGACCAAGAGACCCAGTACTTC. This sequence joins TRBV7-3 and TRBJ2-5; 7 bases line up with TRBD1. This CDR3 is 16 amino acids long. V shed 5 bases, J shed 0 bases, and the junction held 9 bases outside the gene matches. CDR1 and CDR2 (germline): SGHTA, FQGTGA.

The chain employs TRBV7-3 and TRBJ2-1; D unresolved. V was clipped by 5 bases and J by 5 bases, with 10 bases between them. The CDR3 runs 13 residues. Looked up from germline, CDR1 is SGHTA and CDR2 is FQGTGA. In DNA, the CDR3 is TGTGCCAGCAGCCTCAAACGACACAATGAGCAGTTCTTC. Translating it yields CASSLKRHNEQFF.

The chain employs TRBV5-8 and TRBJ2-2; D not certain. The CDR3 contains 15 residues. Trimming took 1 base from V and 0 from J, leaving 7 bases between them. CDR1 and CDR2 from the germline V gene are SGHTS and YDEGEE. CDR3 in DNA: TGTGCCAGCAGCTTGATGGAAACGAACACCGGGGAGCTGTTTTTT. Its protein is CASSLMETNTGELFF.

The CDR3 is CASRARGQGNTEAFF. The CDR3 bases are TGTGCCAGCAGAGCCCGCGGACAGGGGAACACTGAAGCTTTCTTT. V and J are TRBV7-9 and TRBJ1-1, with 8 bases fitting TRBD1. The CDR3 spans 15 residues. V trimming: 6 bases; J trimming: 1 base; junction bases outside the gene matches: 7. In germline, CDR1 is SEHNR, CDR2 FQNEAQ (reference sequence).

This rearrangement joins TRBV25-1 to TRBJ1-1; D unclear. V lost 7 bases and J 8 bases, leaving 17 bases between the germline ends. This CDR3 contains 13 residues. Germline CDR1 MGHDK, CDR2 SYGVNS. Written as DNA, the CDR3 is TGTGCCAGCATCTATAAGGATGGTATGGAAGCTTTCTTT. Its protein is CASIYKDGMEAFF.

The V gene is TRBV15, the J gene TRBJ1-5, with 7 bases identical to TRBD1. The CDR3 totals 16 residues. Germline CDR1 LNHNV, CDR2 YYDKDF (reference sequence). V shed 0 bases, J shed 7 bases, and the junction held 9 bases outside the gene matches. The CDR3 sequence is CATSRDLGQPHQPQHF. As DNA, the CDR3 is TGTGCCACCAGCAGAGATCTGGGACAGCCCCACCAGCCCCAGCATTTT.

The sample holds one count of this clonotype. This sequence joins TRBV7-2 and TRBJ2-3; D might be TRBD2 (7 bases). The V gene lost 3 bases and the J gene lost 8 bases, with 18 bases spanning the gap. In germline, CDR1 is SGHTA, CDR2 FQGNSA. This CDR3 has 15 residues. This CDR3 reads CASSLGGATVGTQYF. The CDR3 bases are TGTGCCAGCAGCTTGGGGGGGGCCACCGTTGGTACGCAGTATTTT. Full variable domain (remainder filled in from reference TRBV7-2 and TRBJ2-3): GAGVSQSPSNKVTEKGKDVELRCDPISGHTALYWYRQSLGQGLEFLIYFQGNSAPDKSGLPSDRFSAERTGGSVSTLTIQRTQQEDSAVYLCASSLGGATVGTQYFGPGTRLTVL.

This clonotype has a count of ten or more. This sequence joins TRBV11-2 and TRBJ1-1; D not certain. Trimming took 0 bases from V and 11 from J, leaving 13 bases between them. The CDR3 extends over 13 amino acids. Per the germline V gene, CDR1 is SGHAT and CDR2 is FQNNGV. The CDR3 coding sequence is TGTGCCAGCAGCTTAGATGCGGGCATCGAGGCTTTCTTT. It translates to CASSLDAGIEAFF.